The present TCR beta chain was sequenced within a study of control samples from healthy donors and cancer patients (dated by TCRdb to 2020 to 2022). The CDR3 goes from the cysteine to the phenylalanine over 15 residues. Left in the record is the CDR3 DNA by itself, 45 bases read in frame from the first base. Reading the germline V gene gives CDR1 LGHNA and CDR2 YNFKEQ. Trimming costs V 4 bases and J 5 bases, and their ends lie 17 bases apart. The library was generated by the immunoSEQ multiplex PCR assay. The table was pulled from immuneACCESS by TCRdb, which kept in-frame rearrangements only. Such tables lose some clones; where checked, under half of the loss comes from unresolved V genes, and the rest has no known cause. Here the sample has some 120,000 clones; roughly 87% occur a single time. Jointly, the top ten make up around 1.8% of the sample. Worth noting for this clone: The antigen it binds to is not known. Base-call qualities are not available, and no considerably larger clone is one nucleotide away.

This sequence originates from a young man in good health. The chain is encoded by TRBV4-2 joined to TRBJ1-2, and possibly TRBD1, on 5 matching bases. Material: blood. The CDR3 corresponds to CASSPKTEIVYGYTF. The nucleotide sequence is TGTGCCAGCAGCCCTAAGACAGAGATAGTATATGGCTACACCTTC.